Below, 11 T cell receptor beta chains from the same sample are listed, as sequenced in a study of T cells expressing NK-cell markers. TCRdb re-called the 5' RACE reads and gives one entry per CDR3 protein, without DNA. This sample's clone table lists hundreds of thousands of distinct CDR3 sequences. Sample: blood T cells: a sorted CD56 or NKG2C T cell subset, CD4+ or CD8+ T cells, or bulk PBMC T cells (not recorded which). These receptors all come from a man between 18 and 29 years old in good health.

This chain's CDR3 is CASSLVDGGLSYNEQFF. The chain employs TRBV5-1 and TRBJ2-1; TCRdb's assignment of TRBD2 cannot be checked, as there is no DNA. This CDR3 is built from 17 residues. CDR1 SGHRS and CDR2 YFSETQ come from the germline V gene.

CDR3 loop: CASSLTSRKSYNEQFF. The chain joins TRBV5-1 to TRBJ2-1; TCRdb designates TRBD2, a call that cannot be tested without DNA. The CDR3 totals 16 residues. Germline CDR1 reads SGHRS; CDR2 reads YFSETQ. Variable domain in full (rest from reference TRBV5-1 and TRBJ2-1): KAGVTQTPRYLIKTRGQQVTLSCSPISGHRSVSWYQQTPGQGLQFLFEYFSETQRNKGNFPGRFSGRQFSNSRSEMNVSTLELGDSALYLCASSLTSRKSYNEQFFGPGTRLTVL.

The rearrangement links TRBV29-1 to TRBJ2-3; the TRBD1 assignment by TCRdb is unverifiable without DNA. This CDR3 region has 16 residues. Germline loops: CDR1 SQVTM, CDR2 ANQGSEA. The CDR3 protein is CSVGPRDRGLGDTQYF.

This sequence joins TRBV7-9 and TRBJ2-6. Germline values: CDR1 SEHNR, CDR2 FQNEAQ (reference sequence). There are 15 residues in the CDR3. The CDR3 spells CASSYTRAGANVLTF.

The V gene is TRBV14, the J gene TRBJ1-1; TCRdb gives TRBD1 as the D gene, but with no DNA this cannot be confirmed. The CDR3 runs to 16 residues. Germline lookup yields CDR1 SGHDN and CDR2 FVKESK. The CDR3 spells CASSQMGRGLYTEAFF.

The chain combines TRBV5-6 with TRBJ2-5; TCRdb reports TRBD1, a call that lacks DNA to check it against. From germline, CDR1 is SGHDT and CDR2 YYEEEE. CDR3 size: 15 residues. The CDR3 sequence is CASSRDVSIGETQYF.

The V and J genes are TRBV11-2 and TRBJ2-5; TCRdb picks TRBD1, but there is no DNA to check that call. Germline V gene data show CDR1 as SGHAT and CDR2 as FQNNGV. The CDR3 totals 16 residues. The CDR3 sequence: CASSLVADNRQETQYF.

The chain uses TRBV6-5 and TRBJ2-4. Per germline, CDR1 MNHEY and CDR2 SVGAGI. CDR3 length: 15 residues. CDR3 residues: CASNSGNLAKNIQYF.

The gene calls are TRBV25-1 and TRBJ2-3; TCRdb picks TRBD1, but there is no DNA to check that call. Germline CDR1 reads MGHDK; CDR2 reads SYGVNS. This CDR3 has 14 residues. CDR3 region: CASIPVGSTDTQYF.

The chain carries TRBV6-2 or TRBV6-3 and TRBJ2-7; TCRdb's D gene call, TRBD1, goes unchecked for lack of DNA. The CDR3 totals 15 residues. Germline CDR1 reads MNHEY; CDR2 reads SVGEGT. CDR3 in amino acids: CASRTDRGLFFEQYF.

The V gene is TRBV6-1, the J gene TRBJ2-1. CDR3 length: 14 amino acids. Germline CDR1 MNHNS, CDR2 SASEGT. The CDR3 sequence is CASRKALAYNEQFF.